This entry is about one T cell receptor beta chain. Sequencing used immunoSEQ multiplex PCR; TCRdb keeps in-frame clones, though not all of them. The repertoire holds 150,000 to 200,000 clones, with 80% to 90% as singletons. Germline V gene lookup returns CDR1 SGHKS and CDR2 YYEKEE (reference sequence). V gave up 4 bases and J gave up 4 bases, with 6 bases separating them. The CDR3 length is 11 residues. The source of the sample is a study of blood T cell repertoires in COVID-19. The sample was peripheral blood. This rearrangement joins TRBV5-5 to TRBJ2-7; no definite D call. The sequence derives from a human donor with active or convalescent COVID-19. The donor label of this sample is uncertain. CDR3 region: CASSLAYEQYF. The CDR3 DNA sequence: TGTGCCAGCAGCCTCGCGTACGAGCAGTACTTC.